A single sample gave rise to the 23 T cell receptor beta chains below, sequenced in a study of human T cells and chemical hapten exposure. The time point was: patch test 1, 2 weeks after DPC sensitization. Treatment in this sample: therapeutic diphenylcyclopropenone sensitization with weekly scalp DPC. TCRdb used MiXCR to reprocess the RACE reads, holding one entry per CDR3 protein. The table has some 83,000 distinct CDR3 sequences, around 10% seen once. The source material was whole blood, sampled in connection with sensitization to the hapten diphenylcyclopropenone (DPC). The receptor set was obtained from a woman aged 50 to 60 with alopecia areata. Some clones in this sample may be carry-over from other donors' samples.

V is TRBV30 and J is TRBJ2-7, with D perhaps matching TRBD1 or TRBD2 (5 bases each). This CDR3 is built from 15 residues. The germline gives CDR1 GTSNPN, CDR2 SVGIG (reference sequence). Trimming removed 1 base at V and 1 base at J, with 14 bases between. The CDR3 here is CAWSAGPSSSYEQYF. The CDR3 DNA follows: TGTGCCTGGAGTGCGGGACCCAGCTCGTCCTACGAGCAGTACTTC.

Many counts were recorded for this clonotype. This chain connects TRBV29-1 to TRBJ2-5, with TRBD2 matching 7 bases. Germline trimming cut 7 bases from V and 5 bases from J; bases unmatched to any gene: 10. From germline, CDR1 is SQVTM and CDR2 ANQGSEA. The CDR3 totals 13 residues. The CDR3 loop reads CSGGSGGSETQYF. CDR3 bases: TGCAGCGGGGGATCGGGGGGAAGCGAGACCCAGTACTTC.

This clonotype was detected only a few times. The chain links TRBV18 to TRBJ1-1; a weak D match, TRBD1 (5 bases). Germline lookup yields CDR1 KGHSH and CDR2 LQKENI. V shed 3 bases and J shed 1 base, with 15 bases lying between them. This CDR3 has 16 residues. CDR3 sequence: CASSPPDGGWNTEAFF. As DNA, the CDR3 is TGTGCCAGCTCACCTCCCGACGGGGGGTGGAACACTGAAGCTTTCTTT.

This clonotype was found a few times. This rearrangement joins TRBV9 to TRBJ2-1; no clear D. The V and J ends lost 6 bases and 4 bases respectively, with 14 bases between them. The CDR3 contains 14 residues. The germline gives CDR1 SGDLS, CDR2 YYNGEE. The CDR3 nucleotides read TGTGCCAGCACCTTAGGCCCACGATACAATGAGCAGTTCTTC. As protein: CASTLGPRYNEQFF. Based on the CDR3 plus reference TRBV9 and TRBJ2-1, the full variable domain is DSGVTQTPKHLITATGQRVTLRCSPRSGDLSVYWYQQSLDQGLQFLIQYYNGEERAKGNILERFSAQQFPDLHSELNLSSLELGDSALYFCASTLGPRYNEQFFGPGTRLTVL.

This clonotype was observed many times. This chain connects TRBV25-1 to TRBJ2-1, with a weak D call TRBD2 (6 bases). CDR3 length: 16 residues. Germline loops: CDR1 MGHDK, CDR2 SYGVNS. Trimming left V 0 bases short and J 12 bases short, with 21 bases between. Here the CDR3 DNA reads TGTGCCAGCAGTGAATACGGCGGGAAGGGGAACAGTGGGCAGTTCTTC. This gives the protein CASSEYGGKGNSGQFF.

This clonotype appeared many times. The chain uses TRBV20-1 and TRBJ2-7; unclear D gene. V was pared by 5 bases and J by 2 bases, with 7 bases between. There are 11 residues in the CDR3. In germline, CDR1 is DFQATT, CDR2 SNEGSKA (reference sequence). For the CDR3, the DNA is TGCAGTGCTGCCGCCGCCTACGAGCAGTACTTC. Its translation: CSAAAAYEQYF.

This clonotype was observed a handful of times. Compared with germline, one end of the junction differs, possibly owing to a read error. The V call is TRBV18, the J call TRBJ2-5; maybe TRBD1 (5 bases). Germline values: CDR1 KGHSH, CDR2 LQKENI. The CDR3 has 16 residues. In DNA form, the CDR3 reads TGTGCCAGCTCACCCGGCCCTATGGCCAGGGATGGAGTAAGGAACTTC. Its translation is CASSPGPMARDGVRNF.

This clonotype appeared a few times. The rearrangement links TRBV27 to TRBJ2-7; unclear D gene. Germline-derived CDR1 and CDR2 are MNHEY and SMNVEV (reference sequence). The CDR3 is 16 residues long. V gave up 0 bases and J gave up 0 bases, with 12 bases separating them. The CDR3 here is CASSLSNGWGSYEQYF. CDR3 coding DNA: TGTGCCAGCAGTTTATCCAACGGTTGGGGCTCCTACGAGCAGTACTTC.

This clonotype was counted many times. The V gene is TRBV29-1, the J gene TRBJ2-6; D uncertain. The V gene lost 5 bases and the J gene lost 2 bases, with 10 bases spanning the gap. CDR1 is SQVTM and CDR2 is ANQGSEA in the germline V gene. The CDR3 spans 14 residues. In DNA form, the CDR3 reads TGCAGCGTTTCAGAAGGGACTGGGGCCAACGTCCTGACTTTC. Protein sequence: CSVSEGTGANVLTF. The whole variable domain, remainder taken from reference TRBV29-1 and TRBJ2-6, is SAVISQKPSRDICQRGTSLTIQCQVDSQVTMMFWYRQQPGQSLTLIATANQGSEATYESGFVIDKFPISRPNLTFSTLTVSNMSPEDSSIYLCSVSEGTGANVLTFGAGSRLTVL.

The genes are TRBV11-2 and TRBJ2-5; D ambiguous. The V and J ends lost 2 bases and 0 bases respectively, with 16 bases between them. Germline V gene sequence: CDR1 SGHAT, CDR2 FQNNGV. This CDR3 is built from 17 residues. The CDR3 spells CASSLIFNGPNQETQYF. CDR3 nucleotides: TGTGCCAGCAGCTTAATCTTCAATGGACCGAACCAAGAGACCCAGTACTTC.

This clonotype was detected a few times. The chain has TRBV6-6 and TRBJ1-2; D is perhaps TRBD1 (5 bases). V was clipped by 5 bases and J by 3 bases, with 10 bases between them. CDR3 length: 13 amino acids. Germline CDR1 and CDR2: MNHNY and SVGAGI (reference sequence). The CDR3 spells CASSRGSYYGYTF. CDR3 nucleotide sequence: TGTGCCAGCAGTAGGGGCAGCTACTATGGCTACACCTTC.

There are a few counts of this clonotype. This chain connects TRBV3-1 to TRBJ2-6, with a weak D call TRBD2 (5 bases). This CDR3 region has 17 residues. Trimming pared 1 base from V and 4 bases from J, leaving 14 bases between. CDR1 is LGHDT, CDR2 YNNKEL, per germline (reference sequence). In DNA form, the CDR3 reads TGTGCCAGCAGCCAAGTCGGGGTTTCTGTGGGGGCCAACGTCCTGACTTTC. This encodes CASSQVGVSVGANVLTF.

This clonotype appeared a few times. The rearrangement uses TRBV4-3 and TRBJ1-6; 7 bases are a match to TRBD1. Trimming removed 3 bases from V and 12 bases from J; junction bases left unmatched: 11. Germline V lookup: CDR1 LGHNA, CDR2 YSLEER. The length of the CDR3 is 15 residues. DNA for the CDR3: TGCGCCAGCAGCCAGGACAGGCTTGGGGGATTACCCCTCCACTTT. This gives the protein CASSQDRLGGLPLHF.

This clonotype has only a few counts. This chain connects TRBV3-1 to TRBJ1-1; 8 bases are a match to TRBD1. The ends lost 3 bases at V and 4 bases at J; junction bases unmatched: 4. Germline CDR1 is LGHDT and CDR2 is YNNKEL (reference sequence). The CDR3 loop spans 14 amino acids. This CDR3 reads CASSQGTGGTEAFF. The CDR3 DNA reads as TGTGCCAGCAGCCAGGGAACAGGGGGCACTGAAGCTTTCTTT.

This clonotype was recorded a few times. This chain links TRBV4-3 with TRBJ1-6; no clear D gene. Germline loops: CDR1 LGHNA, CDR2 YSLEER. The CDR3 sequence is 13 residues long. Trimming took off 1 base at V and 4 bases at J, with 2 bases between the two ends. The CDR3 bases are TGCGCCAGCAGCCAAGCTTATAATTCACCCCTCCACTTT. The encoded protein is CASSQAYNSPLHF.

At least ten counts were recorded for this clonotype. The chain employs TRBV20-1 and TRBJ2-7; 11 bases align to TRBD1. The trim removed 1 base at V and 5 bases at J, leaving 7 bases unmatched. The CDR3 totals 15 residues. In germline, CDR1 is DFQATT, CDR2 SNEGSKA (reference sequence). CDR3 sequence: CSARAPGQGVNEQYF. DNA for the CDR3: TGCAGTGCTAGAGCTCCGGGACAGGGGGTCAACGAGCAGTACTTC.

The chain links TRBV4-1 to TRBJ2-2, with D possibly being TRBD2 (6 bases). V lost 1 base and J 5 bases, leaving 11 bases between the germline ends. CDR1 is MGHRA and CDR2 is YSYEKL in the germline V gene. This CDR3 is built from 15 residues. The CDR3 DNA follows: TGCGCCAGCAGCCAAGGGAGGGCGCGTACCGGGGAGCTGTTTTTT. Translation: CASSQGRARTGELFF.

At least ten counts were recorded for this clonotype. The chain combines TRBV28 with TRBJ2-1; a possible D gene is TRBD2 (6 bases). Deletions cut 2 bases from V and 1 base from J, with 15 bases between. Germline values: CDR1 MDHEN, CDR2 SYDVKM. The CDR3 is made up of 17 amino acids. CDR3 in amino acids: CASSLVSAGSSYNEQFF. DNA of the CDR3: TGTGCCAGCAGTTTAGTTTCGGCGGGAAGTTCCTACAATGAGCAGTTCTTC.

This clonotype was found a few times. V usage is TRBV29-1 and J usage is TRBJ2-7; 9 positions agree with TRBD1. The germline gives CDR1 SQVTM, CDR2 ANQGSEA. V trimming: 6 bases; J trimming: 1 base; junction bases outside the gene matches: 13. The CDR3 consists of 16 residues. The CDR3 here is CSVAGGRDRVSYEQYF. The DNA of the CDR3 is TGCAGCGTCGCCGGAGGCCGGGACAGGGTGTCCTACGAGCAGTACTTC.

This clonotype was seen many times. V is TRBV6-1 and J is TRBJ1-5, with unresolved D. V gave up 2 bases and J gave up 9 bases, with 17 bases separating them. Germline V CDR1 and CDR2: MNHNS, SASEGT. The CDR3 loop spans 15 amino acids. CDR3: CASSESGSGPWPQHF. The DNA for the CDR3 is TGTGCCAGCAGTGAATCGGGGTCCGGGCCGTGGCCCCAGCATTTT.

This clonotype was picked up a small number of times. The CDR3 protein is CASSDRGVYNSPLHF. The CDR3 DNA is TGTGCCAGCAGTGACAGGGGCGTCTATAATTCACCCCTCCACTTT. V usage is TRBV6-1 and J usage is TRBJ1-6; possibly TRBD1 for D (6 bases). The CDR3 contains 15 residues. Per the germline V gene, CDR1 is MNHNS and CDR2 is SASEGT. Between the trimmed V and J ends, which lost 3 bases and 3 bases, there was a span of 9 bases.

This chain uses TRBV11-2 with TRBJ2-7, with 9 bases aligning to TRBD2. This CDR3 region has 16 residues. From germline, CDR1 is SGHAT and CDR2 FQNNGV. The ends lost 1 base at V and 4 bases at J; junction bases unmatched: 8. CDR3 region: CASSLVLTSGRYEQYF. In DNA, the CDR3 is TGTGCCAGCAGCTTAGTTCTGACTAGCGGACGTTACGAGCAGTACTTC.

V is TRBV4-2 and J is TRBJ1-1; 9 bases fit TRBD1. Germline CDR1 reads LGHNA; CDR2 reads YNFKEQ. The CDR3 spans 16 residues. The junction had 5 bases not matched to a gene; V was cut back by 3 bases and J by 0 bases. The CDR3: CASSHGGQGMNTEAFF. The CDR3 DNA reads TGTGCCAGCAGCCACGGGGGACAGGGCATGAACACTGAAGCTTTCTTT.